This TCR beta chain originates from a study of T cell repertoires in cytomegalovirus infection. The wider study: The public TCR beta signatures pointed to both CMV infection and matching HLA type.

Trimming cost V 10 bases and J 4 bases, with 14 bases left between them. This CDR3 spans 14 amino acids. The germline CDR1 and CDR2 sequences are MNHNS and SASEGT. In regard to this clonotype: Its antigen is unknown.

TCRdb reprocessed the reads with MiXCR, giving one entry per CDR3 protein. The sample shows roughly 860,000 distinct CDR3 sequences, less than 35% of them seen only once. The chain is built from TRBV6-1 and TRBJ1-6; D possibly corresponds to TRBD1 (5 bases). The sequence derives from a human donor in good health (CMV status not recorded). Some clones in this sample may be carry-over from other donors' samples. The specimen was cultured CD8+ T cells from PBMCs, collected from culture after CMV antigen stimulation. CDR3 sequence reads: CAIRTSFYNSPLHF. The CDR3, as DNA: TGTGCCATCCGGACAAGTTTTTATAATTCACCCCTCCACTTT.